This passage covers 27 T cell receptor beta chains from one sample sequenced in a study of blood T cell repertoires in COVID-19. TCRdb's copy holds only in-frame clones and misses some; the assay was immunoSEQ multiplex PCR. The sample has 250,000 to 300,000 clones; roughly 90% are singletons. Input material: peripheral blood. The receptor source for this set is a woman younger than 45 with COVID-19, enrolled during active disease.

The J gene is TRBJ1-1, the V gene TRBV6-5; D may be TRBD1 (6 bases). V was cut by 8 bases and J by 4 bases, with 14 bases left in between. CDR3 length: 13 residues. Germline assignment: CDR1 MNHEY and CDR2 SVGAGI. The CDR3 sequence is CASYSGEGTEAFF. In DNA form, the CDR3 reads TGTGCCAGCTATTCAGGGGAGGGCACTGAAGCTTTCTTT.

The chain's CDR3 is CASGLDGRGYEQYF. The CDR3 bases are TGTGCTAGTGGTTTGGATGGGAGGGGTTACGAGCAGTACTTC. The genes are TRBV12-5 and TRBJ2-7; 7 bases fit TRBD2. CDR1 is LGHNT, CDR2 FRNRAP, per germline. Unmatched junction bases numbered 4, after V lost 1 base and J lost 4 bases. This CDR3 has 14 amino acids.

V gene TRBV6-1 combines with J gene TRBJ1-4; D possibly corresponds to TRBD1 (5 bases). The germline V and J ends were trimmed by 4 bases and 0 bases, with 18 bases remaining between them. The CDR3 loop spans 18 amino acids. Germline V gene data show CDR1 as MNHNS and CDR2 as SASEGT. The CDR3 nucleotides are TGTGCCAGCAGTGTAGTACGAGACAAAGGGGCAACTAATGAAAAACTGTTTTTT. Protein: CASSVVRDKGATNEKLFF.

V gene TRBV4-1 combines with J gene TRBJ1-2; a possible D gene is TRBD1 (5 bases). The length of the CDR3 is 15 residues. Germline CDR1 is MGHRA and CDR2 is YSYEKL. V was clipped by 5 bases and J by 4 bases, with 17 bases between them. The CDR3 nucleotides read TGCGCCAGCAGCGCGACAGCATATTCCTCCTATGGCTACACCTTC. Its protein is CASSATAYSSYGYTF.

CDR3 nucleotides: TGCGCCAGCAGCAAGAGCGGGGCTAATAGCAACGAGCAGTACTTC. This sequence encodes CASSKSGANSNEQYF. This chain joins TRBV5-1 and TRBJ2-7; 7 nucleotides align to TRBD2. The V gene's germline CDR1 is SGHRS and CDR2 YFSETQ. The CDR3 sequence is 15 residues long. V trimming: 4 bases; J trimming: 5 bases; junction bases outside the gene matches: 12.

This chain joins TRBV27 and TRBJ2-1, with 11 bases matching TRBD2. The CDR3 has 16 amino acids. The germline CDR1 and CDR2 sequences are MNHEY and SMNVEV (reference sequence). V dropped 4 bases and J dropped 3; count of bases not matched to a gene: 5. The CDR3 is CASSWSSGGLYNEQFF. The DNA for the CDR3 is TGTGCCAGCAGTTGGTCTAGCGGGGGGCTCTACAATGAGCAGTTCTTC.

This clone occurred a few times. The DNA of the CDR3 is TGTGCCAGCAGTAGGGGACAACAGCCCCAGCATTTT. Protein: CASSRGQQPQHF. The rearrangement links TRBV12-3 or TRBV12-4 to TRBJ1-5, with D perhaps matching TRBD1 (6 bases). The length of the CDR3 is 12 residues. Trimming removed 5 bases at V and 7 bases at J, with 9 bases between.

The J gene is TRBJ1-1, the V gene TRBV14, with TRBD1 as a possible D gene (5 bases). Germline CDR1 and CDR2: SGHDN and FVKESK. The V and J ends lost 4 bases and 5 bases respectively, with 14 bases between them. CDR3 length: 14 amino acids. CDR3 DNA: TGTGCCAGCAGCCCCTCAGCGGGGGGAACTGAAGCTTTCTTT. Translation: CASSPSAGGTEAFF.

The CDR3 region has the DNA TGTGCCAGCTCACCTGGAACAGCTTCAGAAGCTTTCTTT. This translates into CASSPGTASEAFF. The chain uses TRBV18 and TRBJ1-1; no firm D call. CDR1 is KGHSH and CDR2 is LQKENI in the germline V gene. With 3 bases removed from V and 8 bases from J, the gap between germline ends came to 13 bases. The CDR3 sequence is 13 residues long.

This CDR3 reads CASSHQQGGDQPQHF. CDR3 coding DNA: TGTGCCAGTAGTCATCAACAGGGGGGAGATCAGCCCCAGCATTTT. The chain joins TRBV19 to TRBJ1-5; 8 bases are shared with TRBD1. This CDR3 spans 15 amino acids. With V trimmed by 5 bases and J by 5 bases, 8 bases remained unmatched. Germline V gene lookup returns CDR1 LNHDA and CDR2 SQIVND (reference sequence).

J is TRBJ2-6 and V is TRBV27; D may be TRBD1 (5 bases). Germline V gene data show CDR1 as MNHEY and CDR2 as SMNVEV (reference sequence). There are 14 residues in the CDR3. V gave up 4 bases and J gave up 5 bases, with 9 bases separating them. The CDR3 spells CASSSRAWANVLTF. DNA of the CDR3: TGTGCCAGCAGTTCCAGGGCCTGGGCCAACGTCCTGACTTTC.

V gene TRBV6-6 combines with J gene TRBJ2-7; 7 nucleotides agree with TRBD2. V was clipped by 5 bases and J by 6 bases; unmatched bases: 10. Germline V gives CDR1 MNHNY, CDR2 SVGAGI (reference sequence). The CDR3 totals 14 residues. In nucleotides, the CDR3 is TGTGCCAGCAGTCGGTCCGGGACTAATCCCGAGCAGTACTTC. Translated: CASSRSGTNPEQYF.

The CDR3 protein is CASSLDVSPEQYF. In DNA, the CDR3 is TGCGCCAGCAGCTTGGATGTGAGTCCGGAGCAGTACTTC. The rearrangement joins TRBV5-1 to TRBJ2-7; D remains unclear. In germline, CDR1 is SGHRS, CDR2 YFSETQ. The CDR3 covers 13 residues. V lost 0 bases and J 7 bases, leaving 11 bases between the germline ends.

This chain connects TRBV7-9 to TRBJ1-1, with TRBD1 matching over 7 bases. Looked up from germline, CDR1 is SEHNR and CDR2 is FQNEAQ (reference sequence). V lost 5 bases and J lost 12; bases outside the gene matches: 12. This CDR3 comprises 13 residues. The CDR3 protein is CASSQSRSGGTFF. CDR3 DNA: TGTGCCAGCAGCCAGTCCCGGTCAGGGGGAACTTTCTTT. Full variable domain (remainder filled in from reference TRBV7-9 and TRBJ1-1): DTGVSQNPRHKITKRGQNVTFRCDPISEHNRLYWYRQTLGQGPEFLTYFQNEAQLEKSRLLSDRFSAERPKGSFSTLEIQRTEQGDSAMYLCASSQSRSGGTFFGQGTRLTVV.

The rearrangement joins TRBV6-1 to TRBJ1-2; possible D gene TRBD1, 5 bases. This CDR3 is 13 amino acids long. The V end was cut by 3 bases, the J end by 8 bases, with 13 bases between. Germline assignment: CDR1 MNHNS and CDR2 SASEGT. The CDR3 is CASSDGGALGYTF. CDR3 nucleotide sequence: TGTGCCAGCAGTGACGGCGGGGCCCTCGGCTACACCTTC.

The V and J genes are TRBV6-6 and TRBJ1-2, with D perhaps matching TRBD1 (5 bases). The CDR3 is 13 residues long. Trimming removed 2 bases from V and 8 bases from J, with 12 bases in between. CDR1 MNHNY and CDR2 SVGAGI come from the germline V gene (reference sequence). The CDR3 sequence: CASSYVQGVGYTF. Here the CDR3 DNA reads TGTGCCAGCAGTTACGTCCAGGGTGTGGGCTACACCTTC.

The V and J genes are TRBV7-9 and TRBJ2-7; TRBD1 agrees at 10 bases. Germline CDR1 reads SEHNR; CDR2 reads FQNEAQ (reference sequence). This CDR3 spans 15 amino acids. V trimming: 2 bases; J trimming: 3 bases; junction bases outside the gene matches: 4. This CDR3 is CASSLRGDRGYEQYF. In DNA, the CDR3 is TGTGCCAGCAGCTTAAGGGGGGACAGGGGCTACGAGCAGTACTTC. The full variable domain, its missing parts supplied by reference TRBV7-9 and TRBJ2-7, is DTGVSQNPRHKITKRGQNVTFRCDPISEHNRLYWYRQTLGQGPEFLTYFQNEAQLEKSRLLSDRFSAERPKGSFSTLEIQRTEQGDSAMYLCASSLRGDRGYEQYFGPGTRLTVT.

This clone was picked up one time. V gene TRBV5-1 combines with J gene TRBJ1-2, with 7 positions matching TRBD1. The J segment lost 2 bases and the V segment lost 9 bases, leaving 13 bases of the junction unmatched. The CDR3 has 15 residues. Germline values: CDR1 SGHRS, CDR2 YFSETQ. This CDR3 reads CATRDSPTSNYGYTF. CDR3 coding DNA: TGCGCCACCAGGGACAGCCCGACCTCGAACTATGGCTACACCTTC.

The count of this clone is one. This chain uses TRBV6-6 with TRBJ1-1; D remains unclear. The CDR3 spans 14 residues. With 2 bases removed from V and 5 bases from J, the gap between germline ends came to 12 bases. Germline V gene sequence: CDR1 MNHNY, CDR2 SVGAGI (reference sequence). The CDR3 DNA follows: TGTGCCAGCAGTTACCCCCGGCGGGGTACTGAAGCTTTCTTT. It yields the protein CASSYPRRGTEAFF.

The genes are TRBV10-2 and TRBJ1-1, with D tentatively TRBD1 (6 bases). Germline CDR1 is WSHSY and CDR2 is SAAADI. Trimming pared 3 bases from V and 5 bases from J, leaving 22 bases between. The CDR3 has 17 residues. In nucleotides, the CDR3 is TGCGCCAGCAGTGACGGCAGGGGTGGTTCCACAAAAACTGAAGCTTTCTTT. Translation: CASSDGRGGSTKTEAFF.

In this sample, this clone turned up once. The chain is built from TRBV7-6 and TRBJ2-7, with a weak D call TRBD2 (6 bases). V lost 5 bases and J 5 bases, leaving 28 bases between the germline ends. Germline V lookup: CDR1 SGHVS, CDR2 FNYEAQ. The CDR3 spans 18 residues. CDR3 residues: CASSPDRGRDPLWDEQYF. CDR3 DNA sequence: TGTGCCAGCAGCCCTGACCGCGGGCGGGACCCCCTCTGGGACGAGCAGTACTTC.

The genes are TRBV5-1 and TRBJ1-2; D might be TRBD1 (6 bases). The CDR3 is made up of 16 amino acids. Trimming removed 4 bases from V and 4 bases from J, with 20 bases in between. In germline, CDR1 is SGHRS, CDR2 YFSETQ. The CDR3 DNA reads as TGCGCCAGCAGCCCCCTATACAGGGATGTAGGCTATGGCTACACCTTC. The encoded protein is CASSPLYRDVGYGYTF.

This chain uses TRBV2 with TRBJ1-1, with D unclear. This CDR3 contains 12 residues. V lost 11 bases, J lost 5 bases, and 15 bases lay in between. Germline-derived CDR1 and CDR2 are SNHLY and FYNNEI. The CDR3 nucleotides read TGTGCCGCGCGAGCGGGCGGTACTGAAGCTTTCTTT. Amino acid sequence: CAARAGGTEAFF.

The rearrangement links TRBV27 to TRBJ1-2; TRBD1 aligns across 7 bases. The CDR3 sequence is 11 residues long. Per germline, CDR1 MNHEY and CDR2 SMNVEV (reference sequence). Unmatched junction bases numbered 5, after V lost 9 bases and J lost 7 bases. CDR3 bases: TGTGCCAGTCCCAGGGGGATTGGCTACACCTTC. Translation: CASPRGIGYTF.

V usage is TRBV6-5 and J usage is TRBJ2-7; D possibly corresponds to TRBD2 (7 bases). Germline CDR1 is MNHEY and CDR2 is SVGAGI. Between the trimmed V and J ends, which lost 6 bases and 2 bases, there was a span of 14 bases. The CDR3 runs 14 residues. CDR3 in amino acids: CASSGLGGPYEQYF. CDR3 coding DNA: TGTGCCAGCAGCGGTCTGGGGGGGCCCTACGAGCAGTACTTC.

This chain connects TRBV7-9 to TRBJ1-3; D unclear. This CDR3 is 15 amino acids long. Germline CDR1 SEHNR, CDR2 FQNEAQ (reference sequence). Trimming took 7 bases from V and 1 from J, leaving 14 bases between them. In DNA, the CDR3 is TGTGCCAGCATGGGAGATCTTGGGTCTGGAAACACCATATATTTT. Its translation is CASMGDLGSGNTIYF.

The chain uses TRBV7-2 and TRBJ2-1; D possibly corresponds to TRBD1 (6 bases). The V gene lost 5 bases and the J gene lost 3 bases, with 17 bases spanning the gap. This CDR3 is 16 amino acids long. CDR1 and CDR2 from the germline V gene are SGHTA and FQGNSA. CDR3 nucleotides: TGTGCCAGCAGCCCCCTTCATCAGGGGAGCTACAATGAGCAGTTCTTC. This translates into CASSPLHQGSYNEQFF.